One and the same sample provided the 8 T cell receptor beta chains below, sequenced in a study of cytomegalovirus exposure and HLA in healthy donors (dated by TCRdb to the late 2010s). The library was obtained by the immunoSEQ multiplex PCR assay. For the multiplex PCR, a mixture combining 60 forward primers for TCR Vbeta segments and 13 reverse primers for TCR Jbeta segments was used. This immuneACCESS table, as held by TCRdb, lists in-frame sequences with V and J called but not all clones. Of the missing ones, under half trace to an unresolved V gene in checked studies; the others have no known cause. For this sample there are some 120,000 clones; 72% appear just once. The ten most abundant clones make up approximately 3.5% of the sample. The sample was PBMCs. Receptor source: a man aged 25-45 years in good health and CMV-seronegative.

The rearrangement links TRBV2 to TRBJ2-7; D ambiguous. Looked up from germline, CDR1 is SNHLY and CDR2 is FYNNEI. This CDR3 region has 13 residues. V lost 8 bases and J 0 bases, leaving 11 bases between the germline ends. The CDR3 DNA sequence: TGTGCCAGCCTCACAGCCAGCTCCTACGAGCAGTACTTC. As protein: CASLTASSYEQYF. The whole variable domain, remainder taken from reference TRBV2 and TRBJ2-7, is EPEVTQTPSHQVTQMGQEVILRCVPISNHLYFYWYRQILGQKVEFLVSFYNNEISEKSEIFDDQFSVERPDGSNFTLKIRSTKLEDSAMYFCASLTASSYEQYFGPGTRLTVT.

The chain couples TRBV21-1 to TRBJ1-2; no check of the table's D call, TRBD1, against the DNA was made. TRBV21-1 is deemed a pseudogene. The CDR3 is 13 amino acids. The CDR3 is CASSKGQGSGYTF. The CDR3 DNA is TGTGCCAGCAGCAAAGGCCAGGGATCGGGCTACACCTTC.

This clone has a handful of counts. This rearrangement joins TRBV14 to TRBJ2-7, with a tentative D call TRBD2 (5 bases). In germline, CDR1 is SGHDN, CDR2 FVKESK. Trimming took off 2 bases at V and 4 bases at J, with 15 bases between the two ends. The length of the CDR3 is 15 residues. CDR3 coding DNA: TGTGCCAGCAGCCAAAGTTCGAGCGGTGGATACGAGCAGTACTTC. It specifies CASSQSSSGGYEQYF. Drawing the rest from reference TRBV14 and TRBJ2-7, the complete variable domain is EAGVTQFPSHSVIEKGQTVTLRCDPISGHDNLYWYRRVMGKEIKFLLHFVKESKQDESGMPNNRFLAERTGGTYSTLKVQPAELEDSGVYFCASSQSSSGGYEQYFGPGTRLTVT.

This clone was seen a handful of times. CDR3 sequence (DNA): TGCAGCGTCCGTCGCGGAGGGAACACTGAAGCTTTCTTT. This encodes CSVRRGGNTEAFF. The chain employs TRBV29-1 and TRBJ1-1, with unresolved D. CDR1 and CDR2 (germline): SQVTM, ANQGSEA. The CDR3 is 13 amino acids. V was trimmed by 6 bases and J by 1 base, leaving 12 bases between them.

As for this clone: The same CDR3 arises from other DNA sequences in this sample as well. This chain's CDR3 is CASSLDTYGYTF. The CDR3 DNA is TGTGCCAGCAGCTTGGACACCTATGGCTACACCTTC. The chain couples TRBV5-6 to TRBJ1-2; no firm D call. The CDR3 runs 12 residues. The germline V gene encodes CDR1 SGHDT and CDR2 YYEEEE. Deletions cut 0 bases from V and 4 bases from J, with 4 bases between.

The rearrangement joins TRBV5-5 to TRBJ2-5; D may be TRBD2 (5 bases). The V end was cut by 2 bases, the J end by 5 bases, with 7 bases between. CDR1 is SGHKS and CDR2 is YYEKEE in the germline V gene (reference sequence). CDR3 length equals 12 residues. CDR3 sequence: CASSFSGETQYF. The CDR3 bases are TGTGCCAGCAGCTTCTCGGGGGAGACCCAGTACTTC.

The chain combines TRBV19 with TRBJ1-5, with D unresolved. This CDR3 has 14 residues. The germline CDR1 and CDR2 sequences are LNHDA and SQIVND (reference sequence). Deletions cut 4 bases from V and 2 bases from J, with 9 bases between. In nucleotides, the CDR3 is TGTGCCAGTAGTACGAGGGTTGGCAATCAGCCCCAGCATTTT. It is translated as CASSTRVGNQPQHF.

The DNA for the CDR3 is TGTGCCAGCAGTTTAATCCCTCCGGGACAGGGAAGGACAGATACGCAGTATTTT. It specifies CASSLIPPGQGRTDTQYF. The rearrangement joins TRBV27 to TRBJ2-3; 9 bases match TRBD1. The CDR3 runs to 18 residues. Germline CDR1 MNHEY, CDR2 SMNVEV (reference sequence). Unmatched junction bases numbered 12, after V lost 2 bases and J lost 3 bases.